The 23 T cell receptor beta chains below come from one sample, sequenced in a study of blood T cell repertoires in COVID-19. The table came from immunoSEQ multiplex PCR; TCRdb's copy has only in-frame clones and leaves some out. The table shows 150,000 to 200,000 clones, with less than 90% occurring only once. The source material was peripheral blood. The receptors here all came from a woman in her 70s with acute or convalescent COVID-19.

J is TRBJ2-1 and V is TRBV5-5; D is undetermined. Trimming took off 7 bases at V and 1 base at J, with 12 bases between the two ends. The germline V gene has CDR1 SGHKS and CDR2 YYEKEE (reference sequence). The CDR3 runs to 14 residues. For the CDR3, the DNA is TGTGCCAGCTGCGACCAGGTTTCCTACAATGAGCAGTTCTTC. Translation: CASCDQVSYNEQFF.

This clone has just a few counts. The V call is TRBV7-8, the J call TRBJ2-7; 8 nucleotides agree with TRBD2. V dropped 5 bases and J dropped 1; count of bases not matched to a gene: 16. Germline CDR1 reads SGHVS; CDR2 reads FQNEAQ. This CDR3 region has 18 residues. The CDR3 sequence is CASSPAAGASPSSYEQYF. The CDR3 coding sequence is TGTGCCAGCAGCCCGGCAGCGGGGGCCTCACCCTCTTCCTACGAGCAGTACTTC.

The rearrangement joins TRBV15 to TRBJ2-7; TRBD1 is a possible D gene (6 bases). V was trimmed by 0 bases and J by 9 bases, leaving 18 bases between them. The CDR3 extends over 15 amino acids. Germline V gives CDR1 LNHNV, CDR2 YYDKDF (reference sequence). The DNA for the CDR3 is TGTGCCACCAGCAGAGATCAGGGCAGGGGCCGTCCGCAGTACTTC. Amino acid sequence: CATSRDQGRGRPQYF.

The V gene is TRBV7-2, the J gene TRBJ2-7; 7 bases are a match to TRBD1. The CDR3 runs 14 residues. Unmatched junction bases numbered 9, after V lost 5 bases and J lost 5 bases. Looked up from germline, CDR1 is SGHTA and CDR2 is FQGNSA. CDR3 DNA: TGTGCCAGCAGCCCTCAGACAGGGTACCACGAGCAGTACTTC. As protein: CASSPQTGYHEQYF.

The V call is TRBV19, the J call TRBJ1-5; 9 positions agree with TRBD1. With 5 bases clipped from V and 8 bases from J, the junction kept 7 bases outside the gene matches. Germline V CDR1 and CDR2: LNHDA, SQIVND (reference sequence). The CDR3 runs to 14 residues. The chain's CDR3 is CASSFGQGMEPQHF. The DNA of the CDR3 is TGTGCCAGTAGTTTCGGACAGGGGATGGAGCCCCAGCATTTT.

This rearrangement joins TRBV6-2 or TRBV6-3 to TRBJ2-2; no definite D call. Germline CDR1 MNHEY, CDR2 SVGEGT. Trimming left V 5 bases short and J 2 bases short, with 6 bases between. CDR3 size: 13 residues. The CDR3: CASSNSNTGELFF. CDR3 nucleotides: TGTGCCAGCAGTAATAGCAACACCGGGGAGCTGTTTTTT.

The chain links TRBV18 to TRBJ1-2; 7 bases are a match to TRBD1. The germline V gene has CDR1 KGHSH and CDR2 LQKENI. The CDR3 is made up of 15 amino acids. The V gene end was trimmed by 3 bases and the J gene end by 4 bases; junction bases not matched to a gene: 8. The CDR3 DNA is TGTGCCAGCTCACCCACAGGGGCATCGGGCTATGGCTACACCTTC. Amino acids: CASSPTGASGYGYTF.

This rearrangement joins TRBV7-9 to TRBJ1-4, with D possibly TRBD1 on 6 matching bases. The CDR3 consists of 15 residues. In germline, CDR1 is SEHNR, CDR2 FQNEAQ (reference sequence). Trimming cost V 1 base and J 8 bases, with 14 bases left between them. CDR3 nucleotides: TGTGCCAGCAGCTTAGGGTCAGGGACAAACGAAAAACTGTTTTTT. The encoded protein is CASSLGSGTNEKLFF.

The count of this clone is one. CDR3: CASSPSQGRNNEKLFF. The CDR3 nucleotides are TGTGCCAGCTCACCCAGCCAGGGGCGCAATAATGAAAAACTGTTTTTT. The genes are TRBV18 and TRBJ1-4; the D gene is possibly TRBD1 (6 bases). This CDR3 is 16 amino acids long. V was pared by 3 bases and J by 4 bases, with 15 bases between. CDR1 KGHSH and CDR2 LQKENI come from the germline V gene.

The rearrangement uses TRBV6-2 or TRBV6-3 and TRBJ2-1, with 10 bases that match TRBD2. Losses at the gene ends were 0 bases for V and 7 bases for J; bases not matched to a gene: 6. The CDR3 extends over 16 amino acids. The germline V gene has CDR1 MNHEY and CDR2 SVGEGT. The CDR3 loop is CASSYSSSGRVNEQFF. CDR3 DNA: TGTGCCAGCAGTTACTCGTCCAGCGGGAGGGTTAATGAGCAGTTCTTC.

The chain uses TRBV19 and TRBJ2-2; TRBD1 is a possible D gene (5 bases). V was pared by 4 bases and J by 7 bases, with 7 bases between. In germline, CDR1 is LNHDA, CDR2 SQIVND (reference sequence). CDR3 length: 12 amino acids. The CDR3 DNA reads TGTGCCAGTAGTAAAGGGGTCGGGGAGCTGTTTTTT. Translated: CASSKGVGELFF.

In nucleotides, the CDR3 is TGCGCCAGCAGCCAAGATCACCCAGGGTCCTACGAGCAGTACTTC. As protein: CASSQDHPGSYEQYF. The V gene is TRBV4-1, the J gene TRBJ2-7; perhaps TRBD1 as D (5 bases). This CDR3 is 15 amino acids long. The germline gives CDR1 MGHRA, CDR2 YSYEKL. V lost 0 bases, J lost 1 base, and 10 bases lay in between.

The CDR3 DNA follows: TGTGCCATCAGCATGGACAGGGGGCAGGGAGGCTACACCTTC. It yields the protein CAISMDRGQGGYTF. The V gene is TRBV10-3, the J gene TRBJ1-2; 11 bases map to TRBD1. Trimming at V came to 6 bases and at J to 8 bases, leaving 8 bases not matched to a gene. CDR3 length: 14 residues. The germline CDR1 and CDR2 sequences are ENHRY and SYGVKD.

The rearrangement joins TRBV7-2 to TRBJ1-6; the D gene is possibly TRBD1 (6 bases). Germline V lookup: CDR1 SGHTA, CDR2 FQGNSA. V dropped 0 bases and J dropped 5 bases, with 8 bases sitting between them. This CDR3 contains 15 residues. The CDR3 DNA reads as TGTGCCAGCAGCTTAGCAGGGGGAGATAATTCACCCCTCCACTTT. This gives the protein CASSLAGGDNSPLHF.

The V gene is TRBV12-3 or TRBV12-4, the J gene TRBJ2-3; D might be TRBD2 (5 bases). The CDR3 loop spans 13 amino acids. The V and J ends lost 6 bases and 1 base respectively, with 8 bases between them. The CDR3 here is CASRAGGTDTQYF. The CDR3 DNA is TGTGCCAGCAGGGCCGGGGGCACAGATACGCAGTATTTT.

The chain joins TRBV4-3 to TRBJ2-3; weak D call: TRBD1 (5 bases). Trimming stripped 0 bases from V and 4 bases from J, with 11 bases between. Germline values: CDR1 LGHNA, CDR2 YSLEER. This CDR3 has 15 amino acids. CDR3 coding DNA: TGCGCCAGCAGCCAAGATCGCAGGGTGGCAGATACGCAGTATTTT. Translation: CASSQDRRVADTQYF.

The chain is built from TRBV5-4 and TRBJ2-1, with D perhaps matching TRBD2 (6 bases). From germline, CDR1 is SGHNT and CDR2 YYREEE (reference sequence). With 0 bases removed from V and 5 bases from J, the gap between germline ends came to 15 bases. This CDR3 spans 16 amino acids. DNA of the CDR3: TGTGCCAGCAGCTTGGAAGGGGCGGGATTAGACAATGAGCAGTTCTTC. Residues: CASSLEGAGLDNEQFF.

The chain has TRBV4-3 and TRBJ2-7, with 7 bases identical to TRBD1. Germline lookup yields CDR1 LGHNA and CDR2 YSLEER. The CDR3 covers 15 residues. Trimming took 1 base from V and 3 from J; bases not matched to a gene: 6. The CDR3: CASSQGRDSYYEQYF. DNA of the CDR3: TGCGCCAGCAGCCAAGGCCGGGACAGTTACTACGAGCAGTACTTC.

This clone was observed a handful of times. The chain has TRBV11-2 and TRBJ2-3, with TRBD1 matching over 10 bases. The V gene end was trimmed by 1 base and the J gene end by 8 bases; junction bases not matched to a gene: 9. Per germline, CDR1 SGHAT and CDR2 FQNNGV. This CDR3 spans 16 amino acids. CDR3 coding DNA: TGTGCCAGCAGCTTAGGGATGGGACAGGGGAGTGGTACGCAGTATTTT. Protein: CASSLGMGQGSGTQYF.

The gene calls are TRBV28 and TRBJ2-1; the match to TRBD2 covers 9 bases. Germline CDR1 reads MDHEN; CDR2 reads SYDVKM. Germline trimming cut 6 bases from V and 5 bases from J; bases unmatched to any gene: 5. The CDR3 is 14 residues long. The CDR3 nucleotides read TGTGCCAGCAGGTGGGGACTAGCCCACAATGAGCAGTTCTTC. Translated, it gives CASRWGLAHNEQFF.

J is TRBJ2-2 and V is TRBV11-3, with no clear D. The germline gives CDR1 SGHNT, CDR2 YENEEA. V was clipped by 1 base and J by 7 bases, with 28 bases between them. The CDR3 is made up of 20 amino acids. The CDR3 DNA reads TGTGCCAGCAGCTTAGTTAGCTCGGGTCGGGTGAATTTTGTGGGCGGGGAGCTGTTTTTT. This gives the protein CASSLVSSGRVNFVGGELFF.

The chain links TRBV27 to TRBJ2-1; TRBD2 aligns across 7 bases. Germline V gene sequence: CDR1 MNHEY, CDR2 SMNVEV (reference sequence). The CDR3 length is 14 residues. Trimming cost V 3 bases and J 8 bases; bases outside gene matches: 7. The CDR3 protein is CASSFLGEGDEQFF. The CDR3 nucleotides are TGTGCCAGCAGTTTTCTCGGGGAGGGAGATGAGCAGTTCTTC.

The chain has TRBV7-2 and TRBJ1-2; D is uncertain. With 5 bases removed from V and 4 bases from J, the gap between germline ends came to 11 bases. Germline-derived CDR1 and CDR2 are SGHTA and FQGNSA. This CDR3 has 13 amino acids. In DNA form, the CDR3 reads TGTGCCAGCAGCCCAGGTCTTGGCTATGGCTACACCTTC. Protein product: CASSPGLGYGYTF.